The source of this T cell receptor beta chain is a study of blood T cell repertoires in COVID-19. Across the study: Both acute and convalescent COVID-19 samples were obtained from the United States, Italy and Spain. The cDNA or gDNA used as material had been derived from T cells, B-cell-depleted T cells, or PBMCs.

Original processing methods: Amplification of reference gene primers was used by the study to estimate nucleated cell counts. TCRdb's table, derived via immunoSEQ multiplex PCR, lists solely in-frame clones and lacks some. That table gives V, J and clone size, and the DNA gave D and trimming. The sample shows 300,000 to 350,000 clones, 90% of them seen only once. The Seattle patients joined while their infection was active and were tracked longitudinally afterward. Germline V gene lookup returns CDR1 LGHNA and CDR2 YSLEER. The V end was cut by 4 bases, the J end by 8 bases, with 15 bases between. The CDR3 extends over 14 amino acids.

The source is a middle-aged woman with COVID-19, enrolled during active disease. The specimen was peripheral blood. The V call is TRBV4-3, the J call TRBJ2-1, with D tentatively TRBD1 (6 bases). CDR3 in amino acids: CASSRRTGSDEQFF. CDR3 nucleotides: TGCGCCAGCAGCCGGAGAACAGGGTCCGATGAGCAGTTCTTC.